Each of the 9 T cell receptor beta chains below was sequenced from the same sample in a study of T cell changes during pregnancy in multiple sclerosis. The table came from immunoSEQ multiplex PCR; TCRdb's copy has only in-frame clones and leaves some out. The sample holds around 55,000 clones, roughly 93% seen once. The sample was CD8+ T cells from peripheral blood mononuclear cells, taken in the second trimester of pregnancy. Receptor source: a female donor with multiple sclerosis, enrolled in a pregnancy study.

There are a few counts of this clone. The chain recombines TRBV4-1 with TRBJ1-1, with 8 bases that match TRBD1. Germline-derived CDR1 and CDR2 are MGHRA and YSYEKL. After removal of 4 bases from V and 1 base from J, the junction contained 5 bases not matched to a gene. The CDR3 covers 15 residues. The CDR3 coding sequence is TGCGCCAGCAGCCTAAGGACAGGGCGGAACACTGAAGCTTTCTTT. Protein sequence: CASSLRTGRNTEAFF.

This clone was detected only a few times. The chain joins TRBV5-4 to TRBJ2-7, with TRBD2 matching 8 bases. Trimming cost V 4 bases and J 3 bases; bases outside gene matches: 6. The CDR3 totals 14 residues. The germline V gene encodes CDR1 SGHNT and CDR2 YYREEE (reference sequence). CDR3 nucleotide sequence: TGTGCCAGCAGCCCGGGAGGGCAGGGCTACGAGCAGTACTTC. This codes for CASSPGGQGYEQYF.

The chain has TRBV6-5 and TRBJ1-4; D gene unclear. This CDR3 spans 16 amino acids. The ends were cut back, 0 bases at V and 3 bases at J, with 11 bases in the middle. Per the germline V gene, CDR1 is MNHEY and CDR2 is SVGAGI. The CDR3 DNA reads TGTGCCAGCAGTTACTCGATCTCCAGGTCTAATGAAAAACTGTTTTTT. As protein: CASSYSISRSNEKLFF.

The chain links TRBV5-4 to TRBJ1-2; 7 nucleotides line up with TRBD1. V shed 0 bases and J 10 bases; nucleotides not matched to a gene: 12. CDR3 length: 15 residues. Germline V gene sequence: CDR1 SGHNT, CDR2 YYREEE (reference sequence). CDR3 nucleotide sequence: TGTGCCAGCAGCTTGGTAGGGACAGCGGATAAAGACTACACCTTC. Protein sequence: CASSLVGTADKDYTF.

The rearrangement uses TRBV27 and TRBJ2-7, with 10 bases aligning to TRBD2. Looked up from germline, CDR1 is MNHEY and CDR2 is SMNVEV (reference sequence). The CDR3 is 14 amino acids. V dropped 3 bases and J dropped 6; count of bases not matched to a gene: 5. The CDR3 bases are TGTGCCAGCAGTTTGAACCTAGCGGGAGTCGAGCAGTACTTC. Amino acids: CASSLNLAGVEQYF.

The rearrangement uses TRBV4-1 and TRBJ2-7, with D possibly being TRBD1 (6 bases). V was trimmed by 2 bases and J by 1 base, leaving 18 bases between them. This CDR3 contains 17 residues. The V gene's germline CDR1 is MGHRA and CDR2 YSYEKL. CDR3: CASSQTLGQRRSYEQYF. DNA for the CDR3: TGCGCCAGCAGCCAAACCCTCGGACAGCGACGATCCTACGAGCAGTACTTC.

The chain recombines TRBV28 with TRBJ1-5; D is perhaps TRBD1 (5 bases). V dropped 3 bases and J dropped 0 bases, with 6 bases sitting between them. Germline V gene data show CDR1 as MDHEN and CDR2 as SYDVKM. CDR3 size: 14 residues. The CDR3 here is CASSFDSSNQPQHF. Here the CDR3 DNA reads TGTGCCAGCAGTTTCGACAGTAGCAATCAGCCCCAGCATTTT.

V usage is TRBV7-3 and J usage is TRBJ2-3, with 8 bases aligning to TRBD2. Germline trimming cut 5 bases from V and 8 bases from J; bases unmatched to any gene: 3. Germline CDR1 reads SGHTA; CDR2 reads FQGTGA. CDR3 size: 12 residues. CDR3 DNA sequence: TGTGCCAGCAGCCCGGGGGGGGGTACGCAGTATTTT. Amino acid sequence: CASSPGGGTQYF.

CDR3 nucleotide sequence: TGCGCCAGCAGCCTAGCGGGAGGTGACTACAATGAGCAGTTCTTC. It yields the protein CASSLAGGDYNEQFF. The chain couples TRBV5-1 to TRBJ2-1, with TRBD2 matching over 11 bases. The CDR3 length is 15 residues. The germline V gene encodes CDR1 SGHRS and CDR2 YFSETQ. V shed 4 bases and J 3 bases; nucleotides not matched to a gene: 3.